The T cell receptor beta chain described here comes from a study of metastatic and nonmetastatic thyroid tumors. Findings and limits, study-wide: In both blood and tumor samples, TCR beta diversity was reported significantly higher for malignant than benign nodules.

All patients reached thyroid surgery having received no treatment beforehand. Germline-derived CDR1 and CDR2 are MGHRA and YSYEKL. The CDR3 has 15 amino acids. V lost 5 bases and J lost 4; bases outside the gene matches: 7. Per the original data handling: Built for papillary thyroid cancer, a distant-metastasis classifier drew on CDR3 differences across clinicopathological groups. TCRdb reanalyzed the PCR reads with MiXCR. The V and J calls follow TCRdb's processing rather than the paper's. This sample has roughly 55,000 clones, with around 15% found just once. The sample holds many counts of this clone. Its antigen is not known.

This TCR derives from a male donor with papillary thyroid cancer or a benign thyroid nodule (not recorded which). Some clones in this sample may be carry-over from other donors' samples. Sequencing was performed on blood. The J gene is TRBJ1-2, the V gene TRBV4-1; 10 bases are a match to TRBD1. The CDR3 region is CASSVDRGHAYGYTF. The DNA for the CDR3 is TGCGCCAGCAGCGTCGACAGGGGGCATGCCTATGGCTACACCTTC.